The 32 T cell receptor beta chains listed next were all sequenced from one sample in a study of neurological immune-mediated disorders (dated by TCRdb to between 2018 and 2021). The receptor library was made with 5' RACE. This sample was sequenced with an Illumina HiSeq 2500. TCRdb reprocessing: public reads trimmed at Q25 with fastp, clones called with MiXCR, in-frame beta chains kept. Rows merge per CDR3 protein into single entries with the most common DNA and genes. The sample table lists around 71,000 distinct CDR3 sequences, 12% to 15% of them with a count of one. Together, the top ten hold 4.6% of the sample. Per the publication, the time point label means: longitudinal time-point 1 (baseline). The sample comprised PBMCs. Every receptor here comes from a female donor with HTLV-1-associated myelopathy (HAM/TSP).

This clonotype was detected ten times or more. The V gene is TRBV28, the J gene TRBJ2-1; D gene uncertain. The CDR3 runs to 14 residues. Trimming stripped 5 bases from V and 3 bases from J, with 11 bases between. Germline values: CDR1 MDHEN, CDR2 SYDVKM. CDR3 protein: CASSLILDYNEQFF. CDR3 bases: TGTGCCAGCAGTCTGATTCTCGACTACAATGAGCAGTTCTTC.

This clonotype was seen repeatedly, ten times or more. CDR3 sequence reads: CASSLMLGPSTDTQYF. The CDR3 region has the DNA TGTGCCAGCAGCTTGATGCTCGGGCCTAGCACAGATACGCAGTATTTT. J is TRBJ2-3 and V is TRBV5-6, with D hard to call. V lost 1 base and J 0 bases, leaving 12 bases between the germline ends. Germline V gene data show CDR1 as SGHDT and CDR2 as YYEEEE. The CDR3 totals 16 residues.

This clonotype was seen many times. The CDR3 sequence: CASRRQAAYEQYF. The CDR3 coding sequence is TGTGCCAGCAGGAGGCAAGCAGCCTACGAGCAGTACTTC. V gene TRBV28 combines with J gene TRBJ2-7; D not resolved. Germline-derived CDR1 and CDR2 are MDHEN and SYDVKM. The CDR3 has 13 amino acids. V dropped 6 bases and J dropped 2 bases, with 11 bases sitting between them. The entire variable domain, with the rest obtained from reference TRBV28 and TRBJ2-7, is as follows: DVKVTQSSRYLVKRTGEKVFLECVQDMDHENMFWYRQDPGLGLRLIYFSYDVKMKEKGDIPEGYSVSREKKERFSLILESASTNQTSMYLCASRRQAAYEQYFGPGTRLTVT.

The chain is built from TRBV6-2 or TRBV6-3 and TRBJ1-5, with D hard to call. The germline CDR1 and CDR2 sequences are MNHEY and SVGEGT. The V end lost 6 bases, the J end lost 6 bases, and 9 bases lay between the germline ends. The length of the CDR3 is 12 residues. In nucleotides, the CDR3 is TGTGCCAGCAGCCGACCTGGTCAGCCCCAGCATTTT. Translation: CASSRPGQPQHF.

This clonotype was counted at least ten times. The CDR3 nucleotides are TGTGCCAGCAGTTACGGAAGAGCTGTCCCCGAGCAGTACTTC. This codes for CASSYGRAVPEQYF. The chain uses TRBV6-5 and TRBJ2-7; D is unclear. This CDR3 is built from 14 residues. From germline, CDR1 is MNHEY and CDR2 SVGAGI. Trimming stripped 2 bases from V and 6 bases from J, with 14 bases between.

Many counts were recorded for this clonotype. The chain has TRBV11-3 and TRBJ2-2; 10 bases align to TRBD1. The CDR3 runs 15 residues. The germline gives CDR1 SGHNT, CDR2 YENEEA. With 5 bases clipped from V and 4 bases from J, the junction kept 4 bases outside the gene matches. The CDR3 DNA reads TGTGCCAGCAGCCACCGGGACAGGGGCACCGGGGAGCTGTTTTTT. It is translated as CASSHRDRGTGELFF.

This clonotype showed up many times. The chain couples TRBV5-1 to TRBJ2-7; D not certain. Between the trimmed V and J ends, which lost 4 bases and 3 bases, there was a span of 14 bases. The CDR3 covers 14 residues. Germline loops: CDR1 SGHRS, CDR2 YFSETQ. The CDR3 sequence is CASSPSPTYYEQYF. DNA for the CDR3: TGCGCCAGCAGCCCGAGCCCTACTTACTACGAGCAGTACTTC.

This clonotype occurred many times. J is TRBJ2-3 and V is TRBV29-1, with a tentative D call TRBD1 (6 bases). V lost 7 bases and J 0 bases, leaving 11 bases between the germline ends. This CDR3 spans 13 amino acids. The germline V gene has CDR1 SQVTM and CDR2 ANQGSEA. DNA of the CDR3: TGCAGCGCTAAAAGGGGGAGCACAGATACGCAGTATTTT. It codes for CSAKRGSTDTQYF.

This clonotype was seen at least ten times. The chain links TRBV20-1 to TRBJ2-1, with TRBD2 matching 13 bases. CDR1 and CDR2 from the germline V gene are DFQATT and SNEGSKA (reference sequence). This CDR3 is 17 amino acids long. Germline trimming cut 2 bases from V and 4 bases from J; bases unmatched to any gene: 8. Here the CDR3 reads CSARTGTSGTAYNEQFF. CDR3 coding DNA: TGCAGTGCTAGAACCGGGACTAGCGGGACTGCTTACAATGAGCAGTTCTTC.

CDR3 DNA: TGTGCCAGCAGCCAACCCGGTCAGGGGAGCCAGCCCCAGTATTTT. This gives the protein CASSQPGQGSQPQYF. The chain employs TRBV4-2 and TRBJ1-5, with D possibly being TRBD1 (6 bases). Judging by the DNA end, TRBJ2-3 fits better; the J call may be wrong. The CDR3 sequence is 15 residues long. The V gene's germline CDR1 is LGHNA and CDR2 YNFKEQ.

In this sample, this clonotype turned up many times. The CDR3 DNA reads as TGTGCCAGCAGTCAGGGGCATAGGGGGCAGTTCTTC. It specifies CASSQGHRGQFF. The V gene is TRBV28, the J gene TRBJ2-1; D possibly corresponds to TRBD1 (6 bases). The germline gives CDR1 MDHEN, CDR2 SYDVKM. Trimming stripped 5 bases from V and 12 bases from J, with 14 bases between. This CDR3 comprises 12 residues.

Ten or more counts support this clonotype. This chain connects TRBV5-1 to TRBJ1-2; D remains ambiguous. Trimming cost V 0 bases and J 7 bases, with 13 bases left between them. CDR3 length: 14 residues. The germline gives CDR1 SGHRS, CDR2 YFSETQ. The DNA of the CDR3 is TGCGCCAGCAGCTTGGCCGGGGAAGTGGCTGGCTACACCTTC. It is translated as CASSLAGEVAGYTF.

The chain has TRBV5-6 and TRBJ1-2, with D unresolved. CDR1 SGHDT and CDR2 YYEEEE come from the germline V gene. CDR3 length equals 13 residues. V lost 2 bases to trimming and J lost 9 bases, with 14 bases between them. This CDR3 reads CASSLKVSYCYTF. In DNA, the CDR3 is TGTGCCAGCAGCTTAAAGGTGAGCTACTGCTACACCTTC.

A few counts support this clonotype. The rearrangement links TRBV7-3 to TRBJ2-1; D may be TRBD1 (7 bases). Per the germline V gene, CDR1 is SGHTA and CDR2 is FQGTGA. The V end lost 5 bases, the J end lost 9 bases, and 14 bases lay between the germline ends. The CDR3 spans 13 residues. Written as DNA, the CDR3 is TGTGCCAGCAGCGTCGGAGGGGGCGGTGAGCAGTTCTTC. This encodes CASSVGGGGEQFF.

This clonotype was counted at least ten times. The V and J genes are TRBV6-5 and TRBJ2-2; weak D call: TRBD2 (6 bases). CDR1 is MNHEY and CDR2 is SVGAGI in the germline V gene. Trimming took off 7 bases at V and 5 bases at J, with 17 bases between the two ends. This CDR3 has 15 amino acids. CDR3 sequence reads: CASNLMEGGTGELFF. For the CDR3, the DNA is TGTGCCAGCAATCTCATGGAGGGTGGAACCGGGGAGCTGTTTTTT.

The chain has TRBV6-1 and TRBJ2-6, with a weak D call TRBD1 (6 bases). There are 15 residues in the CDR3. Germline loops: CDR1 MNHNS, CDR2 SASEGT. V lost 7 bases and J lost 0, with 10 bases in between. This chain's CDR3 is CASNTQGSGANVLTF. The DNA for the CDR3 is TGTGCCAGCAATACACAGGGCTCTGGGGCCAACGTCCTGACTTTC.

The table lists this clonotype with many counts. V usage is TRBV11-1 and J usage is TRBJ2-2; 9 bases agree with TRBD1. V dropped 5 bases and J dropped 3; count of bases not matched to a gene: 7. Germline assignment: CDR1 SGHAT and CDR2 FQDESV (reference sequence). This CDR3 comprises 16 residues. Written as DNA, the CDR3 is TGTGCCAGCAGCCAGGGACAGGGTGGGGACACCGGGGAGCTGTTTTTT. It codes for CASSQGQGGDTGELFF.

This clonotype was seen ten or more times. The V gene is TRBV10-2, the J gene TRBJ1-2; D remains unclear. In germline, CDR1 is WSHSY, CDR2 SAAADI. Deletions cut 7 bases from V and 3 bases from J, with 9 bases between. The CDR3 sequence is 12 residues long. The CDR3 reads CASMRDDYGYTF. The DNA of the CDR3 is TGCGCCAGCATGAGGGATGACTATGGCTACACCTTC.

This clonotype turned up a few times. The chain links TRBV11-2 to TRBJ2-1, with TRBD1 matching over 7 bases. The junction had 13 bases not matched to a gene; V was cut back by 4 bases and J by 7 bases. The CDR3 loop spans 16 amino acids. The germline gives CDR1 SGHAT, CDR2 FQNNGV. The CDR3 reads CASSSGRGRVLNEQFF. DNA for the CDR3: TGTGCCAGCAGCTCGGGTAGGGGGCGCGTCTTGAATGAGCAGTTCTTC.

This clonotype is medium-sized within its sample. The chain recombines TRBV10-2 with TRBJ1-5; D is ambiguous. The CDR3 contains 13 residues. The germline V gene has CDR1 WSHSY and CDR2 SAAADI. The germline V and J ends were trimmed by 5 bases and 0 bases, with 5 bases remaining between them. DNA for the CDR3: TGCGCCAGCAGTATCCATAGCAATCAGCCCCAGCATTTT. Translated, it gives CASSIHSNQPQHF.

This clonotype was observed many times. V gene TRBV2 combines with J gene TRBJ2-2; D not resolved. Germline loops: CDR1 SNHLY, CDR2 FYNNEI. The CDR3 sequence is 15 residues long. Trimming pared 7 bases from V and 1 base from J, leaving 13 bases between. The DNA of the CDR3 is TGTGCCAGCACCCCTACCGCAGGGAACACCGGGGAGCTGTTTTTT. It yields the protein CASTPTAGNTGELFF.

This chain joins TRBV5-1 and TRBJ2-6; D is undetermined. This CDR3 is built from 17 residues. Germline V CDR1 and CDR2: SGHRS, YFSETQ. The V gene lost 0 bases and the J gene lost 0 bases, with 10 bases spanning the gap. The CDR3 DNA reads TGCGCCAGCAGCTTGGGACCCCTTCTCTCTGGGGCCAACGTCCTGACTTTC. Residues: CASSLGPLLSGANVLTF.

This clonotype was observed many times. The chain has TRBV27 and TRBJ1-1, with TRBD1 matching 8 bases. The CDR3 runs to 18 residues. CDR1 is MNHEY, CDR2 SMNVEV, per germline (reference sequence). V was pared by 4 bases and J by 4 bases, with 17 bases of the junction left unmatched. CDR3 in DNA: TGTGCCAGCAGTTCTAGGACAGGGAGGGCAGTTCGTGGCACTGAAGCTTTCTTT. Protein product: CASSSRTGRAVRGTEAFF.

This clonotype has just one count. Being one base from a much bigger clone, this may be a read error. The chain couples TRBV5-5 to TRBJ1-6; D may be TRBD1 (6 bases). The CDR3 loop spans 15 amino acids. The germline V gene has CDR1 SGHKS and CDR2 YYEKEE (reference sequence). CDR3 coding DNA: TGTGCCATCAGCTTGCAGGGGCTCTATAATTCACCCCTCCACTTT. It yields the protein CAISLQGLYNSPLHF.

This clonotype appeared many times. The V call is TRBV7-2, the J call TRBJ2-1; D gene uncertain. The CDR3 has 13 residues. Trimming took 3 bases from V and 10 from J, leaving 13 bases between them. Germline lookup yields CDR1 SGHTA and CDR2 FQGNSA. The CDR3 DNA sequence: TGTGCCAGCAGCTTGTACCAGCGACTCGAGCAGTTCTTC. Amino acids: CASSLYQRLEQFF.

This clonotype has at least ten counts. J is TRBJ2-2 and V is TRBV5-6; 12 bases align to TRBD2. Germline loops: CDR1 SGHDT, CDR2 YYEEEE. The CDR3 length is 16 residues. The trim removed 4 bases at V and 5 bases at J, leaving 6 bases unmatched. CDR3 protein: CASSRLAGGQTGELFF. The CDR3 DNA reads as TGTGCCAGCAGCCGGCTAGCGGGGGGGCAAACCGGGGAGCTGTTTTTT.

The table lists this clonotype with many counts. The J gene is TRBJ2-1, the V gene TRBV10-3; 7 positions agree with TRBD1. Germline V gene lookup returns CDR1 ENHRY and CDR2 SYGVKD. J gave up 10 bases and V 0 bases, and 9 bases lay outside the gene matches. The CDR3 totals 15 residues. CDR3 protein: CAISESDRINLEQFF. CDR3 coding DNA: TGTGCCATCAGTGAGTCGGACAGGATAAATTTGGAGCAGTTCTTC.

This clonotype was detected many times. This chain connects TRBV24-1 to TRBJ2-1; 11 bases match TRBD2. Germline lookup yields CDR1 KGHDR and CDR2 SFDVKD. V lost 4 bases and J lost 6; bases outside the gene matches: 7. The CDR3 totals 16 residues. CDR3 amino acids: CATSDHSGGALNEQFF. CDR3 sequence (DNA): TGTGCCACCAGTGACCATAGCGGGGGGGCACTCAATGAGCAGTTCTTC.

The sample holds many counts of this clonotype. The chain recombines TRBV5-1 with TRBJ2-1; TRBD2 matches at 9 bases. This CDR3 region has 15 residues. V was pared by 0 bases and J by 5 bases, with 3 bases of the junction left unmatched. In germline, CDR1 is SGHRS, CDR2 YFSETQ. The CDR3 DNA reads TGCGCCAGCAGCTTGGTTGCGGGGGGGGACAATGAGCAGTTCTTC. This gives the protein CASSLVAGGDNEQFF. The full variable domain, completed using reference TRBV5-1 and TRBJ2-1, is KAGVTQTPRYLIKTRGQQVTLSCSPISGHRSVSWYQQTPGQGLQFLFEYFSETQRNKGNFPGRFSGRQFSNSRSEMNVSTLELGDSALYLCASSLVAGGDNEQFFGPGTRLTVL.

The rearrangement links TRBV4-1 to TRBJ1-2; D is uncertain. V was shortened by 0 bases and J by 4 bases, with 12 bases between the two germline ends. The CDR3 runs 15 residues. Germline V lookup: CDR1 MGHRA, CDR2 YSYEKL. The CDR3 is CASSQDLGRVYGYTF. The CDR3, as DNA: TGCGCCAGCAGCCAAGATCTGGGGAGGGTCTATGGCTACACCTTC.

This clonotype was found many times. The gene calls are TRBV10-3 and TRBJ1-1; 8 bases agree with TRBD1. The CDR3 is 16 amino acids. The germline gives CDR1 ENHRY, CDR2 SYGVKD. The trim removed 2 bases at V and 6 bases at J, leaving 11 bases unmatched. This chain's CDR3 is CAISELVGTGRSEAFF. In DNA form, the CDR3 reads TGTGCCATCAGTGAGCTGGTCGGGACAGGAAGGTCTGAAGCTTTCTTT.

Worth noting for this clonotype: One end of the junction fails to match germline, which may point to a read error. The V and J genes are TRBV3-1 and TRBJ2-7; D unclear. The germline V gene has CDR1 LGHDT and CDR2 YNNKEL (reference sequence). CDR3 length: 15 residues. CDR3 nucleotide sequence: TGTGCCGGCAGCCGCCGATCCGCAGGCTCCTACGAGCAGTACTTC. This translates into CAGSRRSAGSYEQYF.